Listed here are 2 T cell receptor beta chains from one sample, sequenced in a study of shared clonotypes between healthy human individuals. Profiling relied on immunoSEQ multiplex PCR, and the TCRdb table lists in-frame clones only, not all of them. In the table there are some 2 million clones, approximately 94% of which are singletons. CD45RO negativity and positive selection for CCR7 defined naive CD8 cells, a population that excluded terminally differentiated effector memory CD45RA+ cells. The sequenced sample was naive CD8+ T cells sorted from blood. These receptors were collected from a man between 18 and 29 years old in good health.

Written as DNA, the CDR3 is TGCGCCAGCAGCTTTGCGGCAGGCATGAGCTCCTACGAGCAGTACTTC. Its translation is CASSFAAGMSSYEQYF. This chain links TRBV4-1 with TRBJ2-7; D not certain. V lost 5 bases and J lost 0, with 17 bases in between. Looked up from germline, CDR1 is MGHRA and CDR2 is YSYEKL. CDR3 length equals 16 residues.

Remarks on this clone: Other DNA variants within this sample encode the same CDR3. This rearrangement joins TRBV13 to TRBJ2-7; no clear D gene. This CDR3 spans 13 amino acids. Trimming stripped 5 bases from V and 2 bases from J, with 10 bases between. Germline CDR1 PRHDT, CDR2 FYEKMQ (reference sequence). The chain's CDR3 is CASSPGRAYEQYF. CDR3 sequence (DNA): TGTGCCAGCAGCCCGGGTCGGGCCTACGAGCAGTACTTC. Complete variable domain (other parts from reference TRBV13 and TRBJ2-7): AAGVIQSPRHLIKEKRETATLKCYPIPRHDTVYWYQQGPGQDPQFLISFYEKMQSDKGSIPDRFSAQQFSDYHSELNMSSLELGDSALYFCASSPGRAYEQYFGPGTRLTVT.